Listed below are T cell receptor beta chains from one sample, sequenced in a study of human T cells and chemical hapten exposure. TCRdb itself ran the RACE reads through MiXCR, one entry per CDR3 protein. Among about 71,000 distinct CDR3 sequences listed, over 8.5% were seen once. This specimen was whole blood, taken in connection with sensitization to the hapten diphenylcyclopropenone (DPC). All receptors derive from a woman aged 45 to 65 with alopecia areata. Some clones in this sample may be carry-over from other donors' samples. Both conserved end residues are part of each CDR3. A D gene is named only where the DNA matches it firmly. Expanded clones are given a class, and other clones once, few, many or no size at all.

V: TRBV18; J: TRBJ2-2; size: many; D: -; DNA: TGTGCCAGCTCACCGGGAACACTTAACACCGGGGAGCTGTTTTTT; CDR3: CASSPGTLNTGELFF
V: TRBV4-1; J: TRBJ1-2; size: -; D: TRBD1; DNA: TGCGCCAGCAGCCAAGGGGGACAGGGTGATGGCTACACCTTC; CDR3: CASSQGGQGDGYTF
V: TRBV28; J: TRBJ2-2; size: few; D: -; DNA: TGTGCCAGCAGTTTCAGCAGGCCCCCCGGGGAGCTGTTTTTT; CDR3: CASSFSRPPGELFF
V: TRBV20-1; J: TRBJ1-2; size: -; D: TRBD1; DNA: TGCAGTGCTAGAGGTACAGGGGGCTTCGATGGCTACACCTTC; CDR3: CSARGTGGFDGYTF
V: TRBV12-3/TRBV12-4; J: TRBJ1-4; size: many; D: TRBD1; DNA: TGTGCCAGCAGTTTAACCGGGACAGGGGGTGAAAAACTGTTTTTT; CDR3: CASSLTGTGGEKLFF
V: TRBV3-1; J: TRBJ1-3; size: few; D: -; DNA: TGTGCCAGCAGCGCACACAAGCGGTACAACACCATATATTTT; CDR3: CASSAHKRYNTIYF
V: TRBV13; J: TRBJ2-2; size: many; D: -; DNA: TGTGCCAGCAGCTTATTCAGGGCGCTGGGGCAGGTGGAGACCGGGGAGCTGTTTTTT; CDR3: CASSLFRALGQVETGELFF
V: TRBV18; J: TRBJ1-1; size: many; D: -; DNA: TGTGCCAGCTCACCGGCCGGCGGCCCTGAAGCTTTCTTT; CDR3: CASSPAGGPEAFF
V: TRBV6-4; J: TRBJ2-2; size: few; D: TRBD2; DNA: TGTGCCAGCAGTGGACTAGCGGGAGCGGCCGGGGAGCTGTTTTTT; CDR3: CASSGLAGAAGELFF
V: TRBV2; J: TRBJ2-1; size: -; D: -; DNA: TGTGCCAGCAAGGCAGGGGTTTACAATGAGCAGTTCTTC; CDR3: CASKAGVYNEQFF
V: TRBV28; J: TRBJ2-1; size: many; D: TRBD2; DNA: TGTGCCAGCAGTTTCAATCTCGGCGCTAGCGGCTCCTACAATGAGCAGTTCTTC; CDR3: CASSFNLGASGSYNEQFF
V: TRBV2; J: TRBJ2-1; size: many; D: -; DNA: TGTGCCAGCAGGGCGCTGGGTGAGCAGTTCTTC; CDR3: CASRALGEQFF
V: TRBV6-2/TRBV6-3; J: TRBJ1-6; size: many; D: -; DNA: TGTGCCAGCAGTCCCCTCGGGGGTAGGAATTCACCCCTCCACTTT; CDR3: CASSPLGGRNSPLHF
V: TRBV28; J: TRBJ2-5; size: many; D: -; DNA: TGTGCCAGCAGTTTGAATTGGGAGACCCAGTACTTC; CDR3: CASSLNWETQYF
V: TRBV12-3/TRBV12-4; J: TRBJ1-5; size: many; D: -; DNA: TGTGCCAGCAGTTTCAGTCACAATAGCAATCAGCCCCAGCATTTT; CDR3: CASSFSHNSNQPQHF
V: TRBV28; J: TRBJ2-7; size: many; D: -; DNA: TGTGCCAGCGCCCGGCTCCCCTCCTACGAGCAGTACTTC; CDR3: CASARLPSYEQYF
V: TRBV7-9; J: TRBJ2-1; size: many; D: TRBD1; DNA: TGTGCCAGCAGCCCAACGGATGGACAGGATTCCTACAATGAGCAGTTCTTC; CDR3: CASSPTDGQDSYNEQFF
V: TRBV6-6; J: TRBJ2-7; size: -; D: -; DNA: TGTGCCAGCAGCTCTAGCGGAGGGGGCTCCTACGAGCAGTACTTC; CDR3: CASSSSGGGSYEQYF
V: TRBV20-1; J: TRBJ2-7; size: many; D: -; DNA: TGCAGTGCTGCCTGGTTCGGGCGTTCCTACGAGCAGTACTTC; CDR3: CSAAWFGRSYEQYF
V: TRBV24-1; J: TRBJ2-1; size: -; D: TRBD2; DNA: TGTGCCACCAGTGATGACACTAGCGGGAGTTTAGGTGAGCAGTTCTTC; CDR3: CATSDDTSGSLGEQFF
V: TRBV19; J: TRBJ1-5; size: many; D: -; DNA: TGTGCCAGTAGTATAGCCCGGGGCCCCGGCCAGCCCCAGCATTTT; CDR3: CASSIARGPGQPQHF
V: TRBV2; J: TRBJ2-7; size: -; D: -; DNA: TGTGCCAGCAGTGCAGAGACAGGACCCCACGAGCAGTACTTC; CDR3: CASSAETGPHEQYF
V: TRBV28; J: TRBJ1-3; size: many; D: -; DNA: TGTGCCAGCAGTTTATACGGGGAAGGTTTAAACACCATATATTTT; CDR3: CASSLYGEGLNTIYF
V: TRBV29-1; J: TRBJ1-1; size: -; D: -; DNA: TGCAGCGTAGTAAAGGGGACTGAAGCTTTCTTT; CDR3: CSVVKGTEAFF
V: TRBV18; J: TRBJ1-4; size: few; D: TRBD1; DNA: TGTGCCAGCTCGCAGGAGACAGGGACTGGAGAAAAACTGTTTTTT; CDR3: CASSQETGTGEKLFF
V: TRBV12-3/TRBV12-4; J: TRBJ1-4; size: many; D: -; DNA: TGTGCCAGCAGCTTGACCGGGACTCCCGAAAAACTGTTTTTT; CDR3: CASSLTGTPEKLFF
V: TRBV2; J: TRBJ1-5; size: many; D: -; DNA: TGTGCCAGCAGTGAAAGGGAATCCGATCAGCCCCAGCATTTT; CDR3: CASSERESDQPQHF
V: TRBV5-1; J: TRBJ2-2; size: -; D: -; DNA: TGCGCCAGCAGCTTGGTGGGGACGTTCGGCACCGGGGAGCTGTTTTTT; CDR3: CASSLVGTFGTGELFF
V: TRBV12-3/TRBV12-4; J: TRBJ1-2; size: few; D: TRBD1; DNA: TGTGCCAGCAGTTTTGGAGGACAGGGGAACTATGGCTACACCTTC; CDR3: CASSFGGQGNYGYTF
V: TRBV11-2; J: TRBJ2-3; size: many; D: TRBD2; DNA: TGTGCCAGCAGCCCCGGGACTAGCTTCCACACAGATACGCAGTATTTT; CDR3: CASSPGTSFHTDTQYF
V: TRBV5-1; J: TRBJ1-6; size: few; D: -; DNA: TGCGCCAGCAGCTTGGGGCAGGGGACCTATAATTCACCCCTCCACTTT; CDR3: CASSLGQGTYNSPLHF
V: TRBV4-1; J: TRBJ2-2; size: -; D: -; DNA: TGCGCCAGCAGCCAAGCCGGGAACACCGGGGAGCTGTTTTTT; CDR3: CASSQAGNTGELFF
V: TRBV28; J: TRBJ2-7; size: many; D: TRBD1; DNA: TGTGCCAGCAGTGATCGTTACAGGGGTTCCTACGAGCAGTACTTC; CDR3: CASSDRYRGSYEQYF
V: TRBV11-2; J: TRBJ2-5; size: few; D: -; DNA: TGTGCCAGCAGCTTCCGAGAGACCCAGTACTTC; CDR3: CASSFRETQYF
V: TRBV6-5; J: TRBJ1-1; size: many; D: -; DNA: TGTGCCAGCAAGAAGGCGTCGGAGGCTTTCTTT; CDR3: CASKKASEAFF
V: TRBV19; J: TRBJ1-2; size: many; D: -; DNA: TGTGCCAGTAGTATGGATCTTCGGCCCTATGGCTACACCTTC; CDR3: CASSMDLRPYGYTF
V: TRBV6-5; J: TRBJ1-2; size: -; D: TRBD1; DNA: TGTGCCAGCAGTTCCCCGCAGGGGGCCAACTATGGCTACACCTTC; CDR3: CASSSPQGANYGYTF
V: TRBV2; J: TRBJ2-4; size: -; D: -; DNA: TGTGCCAGCGAGGGGTGGACCAAAAGCATTCAGTACTTC; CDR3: CASEGWTKSIQYF
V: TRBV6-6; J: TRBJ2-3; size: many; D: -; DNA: TGTGCCAGCAGTTACTCTGAGACGGACGGCACAGATACGCAGTATTTT; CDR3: CASSYSETDGTDTQYF
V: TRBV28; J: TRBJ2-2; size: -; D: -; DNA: TGTGCCAGCAGTTCCCCCGCTTCGGCAGGTCGAAACACCGGGGAGCTGTTTTTT; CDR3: CASSSPASAGRNTGELFF
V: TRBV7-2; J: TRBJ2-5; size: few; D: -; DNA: TGTGCCAGCAGCCAGCAAATTGACCCGCGGCGAGAGACCCAGTACTTC; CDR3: CASSQQIDPRRETQYF
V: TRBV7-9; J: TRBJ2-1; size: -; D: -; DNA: TGTGCCGGCAGTAGCGGATCCTACAATGAGCAGTTCTTC; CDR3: CAGSSGSYNEQFF
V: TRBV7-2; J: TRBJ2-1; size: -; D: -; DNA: TGTGCCAGCAGCTCCCCCCCTATCAATGAGCAGTTCTTC; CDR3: CASSSPPINEQFF
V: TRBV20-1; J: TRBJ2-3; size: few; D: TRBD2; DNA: TGCAGTGCTAGGTTTGCCCGGGGCGCGAAGTCTAGCGGGATTTCGGGCACAGATACGCAGTATTTT; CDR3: CSARFARGAKSSGISGTDTQYF
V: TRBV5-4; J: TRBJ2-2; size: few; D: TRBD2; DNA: TGTGCCAGCAGACCTGGTGGTAGCGGGAGAGGTACCGGGGAGCTGTTTTTT; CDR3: CASRPGGSGRGTGELFF
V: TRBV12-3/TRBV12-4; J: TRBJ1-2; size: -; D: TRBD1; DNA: TGTGCCAGCAGTTTCCGGCCGGGACAGGGGGCGCAGAACTATGGCTACACCTTC; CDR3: CASSFRPGQGAQNYGYTF
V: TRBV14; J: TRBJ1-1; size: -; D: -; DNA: TGTGCCAGCAGCCAAGGGAGGTTCAGGGAAGCTTTCTTT; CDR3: CASSQGRFREAFF
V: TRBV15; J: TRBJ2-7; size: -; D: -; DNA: TGTGTCACCAGCAGAGATTTGGGTTACGAGCAGTACTTC; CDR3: CVTSRDLGYEQYF
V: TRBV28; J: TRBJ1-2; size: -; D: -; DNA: TGTGCCAGCAGTCTCTACTATGGCTACACCTTC; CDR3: CASSLYYGYTF